The clone carrying this T cell receptor beta chain was found many times. Using a J-beta primer mix together with a sample-barcoded 5' primer, a second PCR was run for roughly 6 to 12 cycles. MiXCR was run by TCRdb on the 5' RACE reads, yielding one entry per CDR3 protein. The table lists about 1.5 million distinct CDR3 sequences, about 42% of them singletons. The sample belongs to a study of blood T cells in healthy people across ages. The CDR3 has 18 residues. With 5 bases clipped from V and 1 base from J, the junction kept 15 bases outside the gene matches. The sequence was obtained from a woman under 30 in good health. The sample consisted of blood. The chain links TRBV12-3 or TRBV12-4 to TRBJ1-2, with 8 bases identical to TRBD1. The CDR3 DNA reads TGTGCCAGCAGTAATACTTATGGACAGGGCTATTTTAACTATGGCTACACCTTC. This encodes CASSNTYGQGYFNYGYTF.